What follows are 8 T cell receptor beta chains derived from one specimen sequenced in a study of cytomegalovirus exposure and HLA in healthy donors. Generated by immunoSEQ multiplex PCR, the TCRdb table keeps only in-frame clones and is missing some. The repertoire holds approximately 200,000 clones, with 75% to 95% as singletons. Specimen: PBMCs. The receptors stem from a woman younger than 35 in good health and CMV-seronegative.

V and J are TRBV5-1 and TRBJ1-1; 9 bases are shared with TRBD1. The CDR3 runs to 17 residues. The V gene end was trimmed by 2 bases and the J gene end by 2 bases; junction bases not matched to a gene: 10. Looked up from germline, CDR1 is SGHRS and CDR2 is YFSETQ. The CDR3 coding sequence is TGCGCCAGCAGCTTCCTTGCCGGGACAGGGATAAACACTGAAGCTTTCTTT. Translated, it gives CASSFLAGTGINTEAFF.

The chain has TRBV5-1 and TRBJ2-7; 8 nucleotides match TRBD1. J lost 2 bases, V lost 1 base, and 2 bases had no gene match. The V gene's germline CDR1 is SGHRS and CDR2 YFSETQ. The CDR3 is 14 amino acids. The chain's CDR3 is CASSLRDRTYEQYF. In DNA form, the CDR3 reads TGCGCCAGCAGCTTGCGGGACAGGACCTACGAGCAGTACTTC.

J is TRBJ1-6 and V is TRBV30; D is possibly TRBD1 (5 bases). The CDR3 runs 12 residues. The germline CDR1 and CDR2 sequences are GTSNPN and SVGIG (reference sequence). Deletions cut 5 bases from V and 9 bases from J, with 11 bases between. The CDR3 bases are TGTGCCTGGCGCAGGGAGGGTTCACCCCTCCACTTT. Translated, it gives CAWRREGSPLHF. Complete variable domain (other parts from reference TRBV30 and TRBJ1-6): SQTIHQWPATLVQPVGSPLSLECTVEGTSNPNLYWYRQAAGRGLQLLFYSVGIGQISSEVPQNLSASRPQDRQFILSSKKLLLSDSGFYLCAWRREGSPLHFGNGTRLTVT.

This clone was seen a single time. V and J are TRBV21-1 and TRBJ1-2; the table's D call of TRBD1 was not tested on the DNA. TRBV21-1 is assigned pseudogene status. CDR3 length: 17 amino acids. CDR3 region: CASSTRGQDVLFYGYTF. The CDR3 coding sequence is TGTGCCAGCAGCACTAGGGGACAGGACGTTTTGTTTTATGGCTACACCTTC.

This clone was seen a single time. The CDR3 DNA follows: TGCGCCAGCAGCTCAGGACAGGGGACCTATGGCTACACCTTC. As protein: CASSSGQGTYGYTF. The chain recombines TRBV5-1 with TRBJ1-2; TRBD1 agrees at 9 bases. The CDR3 has 14 amino acids. Germline CDR1 and CDR2: SGHRS and YFSETQ. Trimming cost V 3 bases and J 4 bases; bases outside gene matches: 4.

The chain carries TRBV5-1 and TRBJ1-2; 8 bases are a match to TRBD1. V lost 0 bases and J lost 4; bases outside the gene matches: 5. CDR1 is SGHRS, CDR2 YFSETQ, per germline. The CDR3 totals 15 residues. CDR3 DNA: TGCGCCAGCAGCTTGGGCCAGGGGGCCACCTATGGCTACACCTTC. Protein: CASSLGQGATYGYTF.

V usage is TRBV29-1 and J usage is TRBJ1-2; D possibly corresponds to TRBD1 (6 bases). Germline CDR1 is SQVTM and CDR2 is ANQGSEA. There are 14 residues in the CDR3. V lost 4 bases, J lost 6 bases, and 18 bases lay in between. In DNA form, the CDR3 reads TGCAGCGTTGTCGGACAGCCAAAAGCGGATGGCTACACCTTC. Its translation is CSVVGQPKADGYTF.

The J gene is TRBJ1-2, the V gene TRBV4-2, with TRBD1 matching over 8 bases. In germline, CDR1 is LGHNA, CDR2 YNFKEQ. This CDR3 spans 17 amino acids. J was trimmed by 7 bases and V by 0 bases; bases with no gene match: 13. The CDR3 protein is CASSQEAPPDRGRGYTF. DNA for the CDR3: TGTGCCAGCAGCCAAGAAGCGCCGCCTGACAGGGGACGTGGCTACACCTTC.